The T cell receptor beta chain under discussion was sequenced for a study of T cell repertoires in cytomegalovirus infection. This clonotype occurred many times. Its target is not known. TCRdb redid the calling of the reads with MiXCR, one entry per CDR3 protein. Of about 150,000 distinct CDR3 sequences listed, over 30% are singletons. The germline V gene encodes CDR1 MDHEN and CDR2 SYDVKM. The CDR3 length is 17 residues. The ends lost 4 bases at V and 0 bases at J; junction bases unmatched: 11. This chain uses TRBV28 with TRBJ1-2; 7 bases fit TRBD1. This clonotype was sampled from a human donor in good health (CMV status not recorded). Some clones in this sample may be carry-over from other donors' samples. Here the sequenced sample was CD8+ T cells from cultured PBMCs, taken from culture after CMV antigen stimulation. The CDR3 sequence is CASSSPFRTGSNYGYTF. The CDR3 bases are TGTGCCAGCAGTTCCCCATTTCGGACAGGTTCTAACTATGGCTACACCTTC.